This paragraph reports one T cell receptor (beta chain). Its antigen target is currently unknown. One base away there is no much larger clone; base qualities are not given. From cysteine to phenylalanine, the CDR3 is 13 amino acids long. Only the CDR3 DNA is retained, 39 bases long and in frame from the first base. Trimming takes 4 bases from V and 4 bases from J, and the germline ends sit 7 bases apart. CDR1 and CDR2, looked up from the germline V gene, are KGHDR and SFDVKD. One collaborating source in Seattle enrolled patients while the patients were actively infected and followed the patients over time throughout the course of disease. Each collaborating institution followed its own protocols to collect whole blood in K2EDTA tubes. For TCRbeta analysis, collaborators shipped samples as frozen whole blood, isolated PBMCs, or DNA extracted from either of those sample types. The immunoSEQ Assay, a bias-controlled multiplex PCR, was used to amplify TCRbeta CDR3 regions from genomic DNA. The paper's data handling went like this. Within the assay, amplification of reference gene primers was used to estimate how many nucleated cells each sample contained. To quantify the absolute abundance of each unique TCRbeta CDR3 rearrangement, sequence reads were collapsed and filtered. For each sample, productive Simpson clonality was calculated as the square root of Simpson's diversity index across productive rearrangements. The clones in this table, taken by TCRdb from immuneACCESS, are in-frame only. Not every clone is retained; where verified, under half of the shortfall comes from an unresolved V gene, and the cause of the rest is unknown. The DNA was the basis for D and trimming; V, J and clone size are from that table. This sample has 150,000 to 200,000 clones in its table, and about 76% of those were observed once. The biggest ten clones account for nearly 6% of the sample.

The data are from a study of blood T cell repertoires in COVID-19 (TCRdb year 2020). Background on the whole study: Collaborator samples came from the United States, Italy and Spain and covered acute and convalescent phases of COVID-19. The repertoires were made available in a free public database intended to serve as a resource for research on the immune response to SARS-CoV-2. The material from the prospective study consisted of cDNA or gDNA derived from T cells, B-cell-depleted T cells, or PBMCs. Deeply sampled blood TCRbeta repertoires from subjects exposed to, actively infected with, or recovered from COVID-19 were included in the dataset. The samples were drawn from two sources: the first 160 participants of the ongoing ImmuneRACE study, and fewer than 1,500 subjects contributed by 6 global collaborators. A de-identified subject ID, COVID-19 status, age in years and sex were almost always included in the sample metadata. HLA class I and class II types, where available, came from metadata supplied by the sample provider rather than from assay-based typing. On the study overall, not on this receptor specifically: The quantity of clinical and demographic metadata differed by source and by participant and was supplied without curation.

The sequenced sample was peripheral blood. This sequence uses TRBV24-1 and TRBJ2-1; TRBD2 might be the D gene, on 6 matching bases. This sequence originates from a woman in her thirties or forties with COVID-19, enrolled during active disease. CDR3 protein: CATSDGSYNEQFF. The DNA reads as follows: TGTGCCACCAGTGACGGGAGTTACAATGAGCAGTTCTTC.